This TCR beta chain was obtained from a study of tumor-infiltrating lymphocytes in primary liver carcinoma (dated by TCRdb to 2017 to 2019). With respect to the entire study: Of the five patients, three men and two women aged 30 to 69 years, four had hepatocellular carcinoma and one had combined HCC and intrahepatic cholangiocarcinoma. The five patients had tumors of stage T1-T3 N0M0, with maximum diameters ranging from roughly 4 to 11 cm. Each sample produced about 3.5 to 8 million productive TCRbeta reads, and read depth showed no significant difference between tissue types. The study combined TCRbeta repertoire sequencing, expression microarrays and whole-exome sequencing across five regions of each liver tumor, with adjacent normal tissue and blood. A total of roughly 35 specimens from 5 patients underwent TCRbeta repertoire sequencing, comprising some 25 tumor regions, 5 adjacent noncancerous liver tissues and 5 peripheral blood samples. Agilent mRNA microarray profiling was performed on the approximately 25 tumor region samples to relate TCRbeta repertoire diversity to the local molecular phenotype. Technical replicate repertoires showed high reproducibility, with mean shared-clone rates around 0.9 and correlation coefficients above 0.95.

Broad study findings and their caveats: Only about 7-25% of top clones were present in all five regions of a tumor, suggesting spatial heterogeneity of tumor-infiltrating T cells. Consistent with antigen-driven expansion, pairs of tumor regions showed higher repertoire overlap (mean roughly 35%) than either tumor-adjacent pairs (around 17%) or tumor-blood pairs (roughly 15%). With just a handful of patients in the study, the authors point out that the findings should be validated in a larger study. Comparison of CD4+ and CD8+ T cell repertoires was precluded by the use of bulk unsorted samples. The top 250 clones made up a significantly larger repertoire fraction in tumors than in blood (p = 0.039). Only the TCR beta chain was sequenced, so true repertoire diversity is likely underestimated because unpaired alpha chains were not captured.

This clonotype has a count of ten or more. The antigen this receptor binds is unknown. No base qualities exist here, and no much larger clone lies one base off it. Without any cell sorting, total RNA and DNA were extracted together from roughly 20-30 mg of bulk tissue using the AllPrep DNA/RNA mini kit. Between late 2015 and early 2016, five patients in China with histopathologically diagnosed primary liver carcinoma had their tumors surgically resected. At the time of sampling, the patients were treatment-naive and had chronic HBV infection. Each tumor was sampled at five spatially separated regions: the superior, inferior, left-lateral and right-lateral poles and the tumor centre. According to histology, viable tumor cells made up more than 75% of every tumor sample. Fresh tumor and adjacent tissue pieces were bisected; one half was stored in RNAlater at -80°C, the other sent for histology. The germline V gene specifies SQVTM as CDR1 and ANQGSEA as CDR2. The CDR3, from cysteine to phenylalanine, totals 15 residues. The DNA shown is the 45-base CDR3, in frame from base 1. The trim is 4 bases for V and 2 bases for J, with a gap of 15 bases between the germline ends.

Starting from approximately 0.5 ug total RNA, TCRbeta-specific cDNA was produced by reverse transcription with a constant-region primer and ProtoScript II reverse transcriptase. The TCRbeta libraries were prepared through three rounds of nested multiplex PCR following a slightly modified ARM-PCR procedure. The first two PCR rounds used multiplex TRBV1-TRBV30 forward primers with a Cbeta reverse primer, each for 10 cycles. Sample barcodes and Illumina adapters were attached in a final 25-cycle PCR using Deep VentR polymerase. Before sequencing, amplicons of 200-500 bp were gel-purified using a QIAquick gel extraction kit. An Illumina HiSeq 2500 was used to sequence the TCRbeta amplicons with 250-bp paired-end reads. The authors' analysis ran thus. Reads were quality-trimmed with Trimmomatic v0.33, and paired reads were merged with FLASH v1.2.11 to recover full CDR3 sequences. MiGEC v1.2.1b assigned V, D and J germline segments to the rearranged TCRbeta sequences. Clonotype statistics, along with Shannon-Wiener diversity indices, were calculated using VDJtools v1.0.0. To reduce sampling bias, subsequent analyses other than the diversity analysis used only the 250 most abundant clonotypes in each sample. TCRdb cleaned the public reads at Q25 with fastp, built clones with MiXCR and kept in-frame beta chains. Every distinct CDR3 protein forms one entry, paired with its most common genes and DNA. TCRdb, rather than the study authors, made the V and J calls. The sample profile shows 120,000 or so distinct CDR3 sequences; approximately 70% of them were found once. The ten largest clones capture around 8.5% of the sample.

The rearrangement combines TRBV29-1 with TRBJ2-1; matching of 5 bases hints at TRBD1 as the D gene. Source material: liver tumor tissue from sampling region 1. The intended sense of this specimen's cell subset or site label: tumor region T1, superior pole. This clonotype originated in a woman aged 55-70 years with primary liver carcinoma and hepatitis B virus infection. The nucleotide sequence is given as TGCAGCGTTGTAGACAGTTTCCTTGCCTACAATGAGCAGTTCTTC. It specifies CSVVDSFLAYNEQFF.